The clone carrying this T cell receptor beta chain was picked up a small number of times. Its antigen remains unknown. The V gene lost 3 bases and the J gene lost 9 bases, with 7 bases spanning the gap. This CDR3 has 11 residues. The germline V gene encodes CDR1 SNHLY and CDR2 FYNNEI. These data originate in a study of T-cell memory formation after mild COVID-19. Whole-study findings and limits: Memory cells collected pre-infection included some clones that later responded, suggesting cross-reactive memory joined.

From the 5' RACE reads, TCRdb called clonotypes with MiXCR, one entry per CDR3 protein. This repertoire shows more than 250,000 distinct CDR3 sequences, 16% found once; its top ten account for 22%. This clonotype originated in a man aged 18 to 29 who had mild COVID-19 (a few samples of this study predate the infection). Cell type and time point are not known. This chain uses TRBV2 with TRBJ2-3; D unclear. Sequenced material: PBMCs or a T cell subset sorted from them (not recorded which). The CDR3 here is CASSDSWTQYF. Here the CDR3 DNA reads TGTGCCAGCAGTGATTCCTGGACGCAGTATTTT. The whole variable domain, remainder taken from reference TRBV2 and TRBJ2-3, is EPEVTQTPSHQVTQMGQEVILRCVPISNHLYFYWYRQILGQKVEFLVSFYNNEISEKSEIFDDQFSVERPDGSNFTLKIRSTKLEDSAMYFCASSDSWTQYFGPGTRLTVL.